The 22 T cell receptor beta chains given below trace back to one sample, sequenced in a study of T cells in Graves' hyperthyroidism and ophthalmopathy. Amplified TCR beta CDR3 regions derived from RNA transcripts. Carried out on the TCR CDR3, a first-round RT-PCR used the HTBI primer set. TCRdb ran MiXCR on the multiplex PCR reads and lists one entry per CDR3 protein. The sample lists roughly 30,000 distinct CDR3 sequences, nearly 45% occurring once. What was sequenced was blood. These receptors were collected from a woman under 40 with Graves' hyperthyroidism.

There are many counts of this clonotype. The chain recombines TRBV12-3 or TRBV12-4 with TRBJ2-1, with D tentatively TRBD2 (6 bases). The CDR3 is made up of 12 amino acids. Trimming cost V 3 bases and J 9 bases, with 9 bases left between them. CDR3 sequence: CASSFGGIEQFF. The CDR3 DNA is TGTGCCAGCAGTTTTGGAGGGATTGAGCAGTTCTTC.

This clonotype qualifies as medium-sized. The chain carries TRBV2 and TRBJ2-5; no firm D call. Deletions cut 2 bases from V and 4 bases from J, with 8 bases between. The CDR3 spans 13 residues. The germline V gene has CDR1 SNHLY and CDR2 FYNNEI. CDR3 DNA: TGTGCCAGCAGTGAAATCGTCAGAGAGACCCAGTACTTC. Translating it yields CASSEIVRETQYF.

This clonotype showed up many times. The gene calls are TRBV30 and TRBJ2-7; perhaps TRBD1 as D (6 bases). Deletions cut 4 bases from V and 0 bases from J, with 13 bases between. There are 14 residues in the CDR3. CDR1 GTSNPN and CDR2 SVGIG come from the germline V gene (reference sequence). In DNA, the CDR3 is TGTGCCTGGACTAGGACAGTCAGCTCCTACGAGCAGTACTTC. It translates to CAWTRTVSSYEQYF.

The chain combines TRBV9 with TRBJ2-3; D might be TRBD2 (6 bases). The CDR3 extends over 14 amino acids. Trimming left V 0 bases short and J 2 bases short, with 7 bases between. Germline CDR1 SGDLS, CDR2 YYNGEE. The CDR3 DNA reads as TGTGCCAGCAGCGTAGGCGGGAACACAGATACGCAGTATTTT. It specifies CASSVGGNTDTQYF.

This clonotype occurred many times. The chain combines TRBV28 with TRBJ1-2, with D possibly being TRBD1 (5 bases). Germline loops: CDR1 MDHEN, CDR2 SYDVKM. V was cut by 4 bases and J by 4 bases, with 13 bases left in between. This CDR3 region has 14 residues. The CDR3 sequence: CASSSPGSSYGYTF. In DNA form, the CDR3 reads TGTGCCAGCAGTTCTCCAGGGAGTAGCTATGGCTACACCTTC.

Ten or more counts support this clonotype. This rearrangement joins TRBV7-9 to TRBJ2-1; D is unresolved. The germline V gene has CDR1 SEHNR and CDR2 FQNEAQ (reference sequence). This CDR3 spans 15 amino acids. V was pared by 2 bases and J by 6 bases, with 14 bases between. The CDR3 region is CASSLKNWTVNEQFF. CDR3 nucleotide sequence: TGTGCCAGCAGCTTAAAGAACTGGACGGTCAATGAGCAGTTCTTC.

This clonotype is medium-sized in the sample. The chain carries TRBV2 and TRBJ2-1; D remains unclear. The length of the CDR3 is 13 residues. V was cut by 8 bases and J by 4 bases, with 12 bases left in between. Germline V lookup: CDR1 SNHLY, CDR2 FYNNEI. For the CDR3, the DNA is TGTGCCAGCGTAAAGATTGAATACAATGAGCAGTTCTTC. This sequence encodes CASVKIEYNEQFF.

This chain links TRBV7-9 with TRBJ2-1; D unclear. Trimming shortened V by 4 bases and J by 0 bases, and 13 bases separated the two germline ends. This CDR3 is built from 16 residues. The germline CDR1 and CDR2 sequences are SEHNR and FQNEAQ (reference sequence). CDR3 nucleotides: TGTGCCAGCAGCTCAACAACGGGCCTCTCCTACAATGAGCAGTTCTTC. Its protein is CASSSTTGLSYNEQFF.

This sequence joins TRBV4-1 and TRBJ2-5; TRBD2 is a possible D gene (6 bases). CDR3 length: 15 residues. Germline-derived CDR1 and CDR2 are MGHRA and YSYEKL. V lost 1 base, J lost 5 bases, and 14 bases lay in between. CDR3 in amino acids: CASSQVSGVGETQYF. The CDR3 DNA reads TGCGCCAGCAGCCAAGTCTCGGGAGTAGGGGAGACCCAGTACTTC.

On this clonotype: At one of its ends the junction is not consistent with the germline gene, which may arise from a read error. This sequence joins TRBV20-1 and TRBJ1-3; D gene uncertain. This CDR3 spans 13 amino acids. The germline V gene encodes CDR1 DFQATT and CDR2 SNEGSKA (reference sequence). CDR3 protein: CSAREVVVGTIYF. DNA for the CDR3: TGCAGTGCTCGAGAGGTGGTGGTAGGCACCATATATTTT.

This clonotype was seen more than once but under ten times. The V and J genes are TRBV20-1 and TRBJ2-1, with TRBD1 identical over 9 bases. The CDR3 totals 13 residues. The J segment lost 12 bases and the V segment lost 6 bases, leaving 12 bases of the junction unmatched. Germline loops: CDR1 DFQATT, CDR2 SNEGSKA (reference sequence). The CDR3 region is CSAYPTGGQRQFF. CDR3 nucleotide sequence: TGCAGTGCCTATCCAACAGGGGGCCAGCGGCAGTTCTTC.

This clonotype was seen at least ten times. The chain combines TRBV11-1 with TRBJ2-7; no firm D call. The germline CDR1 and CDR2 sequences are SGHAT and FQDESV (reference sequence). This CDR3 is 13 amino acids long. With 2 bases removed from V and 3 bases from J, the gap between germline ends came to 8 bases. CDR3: CASSLMQIYEQYF. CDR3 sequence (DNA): TGTGCCAGCAGCTTAATGCAGATCTACGAGCAGTACTTC.

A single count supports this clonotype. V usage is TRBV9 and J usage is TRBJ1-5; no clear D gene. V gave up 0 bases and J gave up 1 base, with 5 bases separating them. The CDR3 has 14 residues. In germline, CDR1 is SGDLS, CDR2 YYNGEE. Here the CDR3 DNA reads TGTGCCAGCAGCGTAGCCGGCAGCAATCAGCCCCAGCATTTT. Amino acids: CASSVAGSNQPQHF.

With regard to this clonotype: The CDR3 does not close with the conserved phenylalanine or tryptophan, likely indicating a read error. The CDR3 loop reads CASSGGNTEELFI. CDR3 nucleotide sequence: TGCGCCAGCAGCGGGGGGAACACCGAGGAGCTGTTTATT. The rearrangement uses TRBV5-1 and TRBJ2-2, with D possibly TRBD2 on 6 matching bases. In germline, CDR1 is SGHRS, CDR2 YFSETQ. The CDR3 runs to 13 residues.

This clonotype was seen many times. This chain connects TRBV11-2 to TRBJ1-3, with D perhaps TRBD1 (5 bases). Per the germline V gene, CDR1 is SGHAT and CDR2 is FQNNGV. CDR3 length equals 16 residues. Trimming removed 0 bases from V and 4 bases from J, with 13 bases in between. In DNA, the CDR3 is TGTGCCAGCAGCTTAGAAGGGGCTACCGCCGGAAACACCATATATTTT. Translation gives CASSLEGATAGNTIYF.

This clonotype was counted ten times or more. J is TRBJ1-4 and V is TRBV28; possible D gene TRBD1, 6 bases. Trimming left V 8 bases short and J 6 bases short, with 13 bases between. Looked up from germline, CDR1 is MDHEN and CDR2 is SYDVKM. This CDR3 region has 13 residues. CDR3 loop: CASSDRLYEKLFF. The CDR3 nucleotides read TGTGCCAGCTCGGACAGATTATATGAAAAACTGTTTTTT.

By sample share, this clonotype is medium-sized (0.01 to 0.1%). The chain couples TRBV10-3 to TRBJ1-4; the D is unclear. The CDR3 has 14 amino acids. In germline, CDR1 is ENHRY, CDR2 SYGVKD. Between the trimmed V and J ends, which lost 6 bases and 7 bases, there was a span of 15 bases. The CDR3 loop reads CAISSATRGEKLFF. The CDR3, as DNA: TGTGCCATCAGCTCCGCTACTCGAGGTGAAAAACTGTTTTTT.

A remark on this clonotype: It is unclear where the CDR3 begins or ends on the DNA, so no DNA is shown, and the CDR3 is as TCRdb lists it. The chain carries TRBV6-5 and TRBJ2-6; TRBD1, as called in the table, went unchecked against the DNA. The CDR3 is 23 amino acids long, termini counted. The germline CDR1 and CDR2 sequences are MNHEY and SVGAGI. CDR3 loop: CASSTYTGELFFGEGSGANVLTF.

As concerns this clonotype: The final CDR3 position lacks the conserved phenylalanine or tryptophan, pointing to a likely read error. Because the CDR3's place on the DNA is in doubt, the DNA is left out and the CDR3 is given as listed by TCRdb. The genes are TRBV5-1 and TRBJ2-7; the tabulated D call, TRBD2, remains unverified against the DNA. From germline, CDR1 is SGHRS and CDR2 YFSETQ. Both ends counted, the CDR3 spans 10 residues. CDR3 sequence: CASSLRAWTS.

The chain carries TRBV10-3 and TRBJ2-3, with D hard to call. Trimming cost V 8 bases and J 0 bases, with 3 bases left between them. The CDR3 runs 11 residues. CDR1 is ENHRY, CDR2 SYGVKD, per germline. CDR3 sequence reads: CAISSTDTQYF. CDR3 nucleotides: TGTGCCATCTCCAGCACAGATACGCAGTATTTT.

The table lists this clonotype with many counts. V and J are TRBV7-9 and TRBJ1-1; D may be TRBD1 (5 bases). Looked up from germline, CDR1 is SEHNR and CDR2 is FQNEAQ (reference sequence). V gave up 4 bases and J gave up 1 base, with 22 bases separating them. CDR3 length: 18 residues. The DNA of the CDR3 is TGTGCCAGCAGCTCACTATGGGGGTCACCCTCAAAGAACACTGAAGCTTTCTTT. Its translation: CASSSLWGSPSKNTEAFF.

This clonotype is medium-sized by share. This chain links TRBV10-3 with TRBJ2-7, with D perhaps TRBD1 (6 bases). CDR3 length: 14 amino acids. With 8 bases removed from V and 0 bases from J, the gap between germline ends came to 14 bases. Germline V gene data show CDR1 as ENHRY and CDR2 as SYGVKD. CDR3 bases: TGTGCCATCGGGGGCCGAGGGAACTCCTACGAGCAGTACTTC. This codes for CAIGGRGNSYEQYF.